The 27 T cell receptor beta chains in this list originate from one sample, sequenced in a study of fetal regulatory T cell absence and autoimmunity. Repertoires were generated with immunoSEQ multiplex PCR, while TCRdb's copy carries only in-frame clones and drops some. The sample has about 46,000 clones; approximately 80% are singletons. Sequencing was done on a sample of cord blood. These receptors were taken from a newborn boy with IPEX syndrome.

This sequence joins TRBV5-1 and TRBJ1-2, with 11 bases identical to TRBD1. The CDR3 covers 17 residues. V was pared by 4 bases and J by 1 base, with 9 bases of the junction left unmatched. CDR1 and CDR2 (germline): SGHRS, YFSETQ. CDR3 in amino acids: CASSLGQGAHLNYGYTF. The CDR3 DNA is TGCGCCAGCAGCCTTGGACAGGGGGCTCATCTTAACTATGGCTACACCTTC.

V is TRBV18 and J is TRBJ2-1; D ambiguous. V dropped 1 base and J dropped 9 bases, with 4 bases sitting between them. Per germline, CDR1 KGHSH and CDR2 LQKENI. CDR3 length: 11 amino acids. The chain's CDR3 is CASSPLGEQFF. As DNA, the CDR3 is TGTGCCAGCTCACCACTGGGTGAGCAGTTCTTC.

The CDR3 region is CASSSIGSGNTEAFF. In nucleotides, the CDR3 is TGTGCCAGCAGTTCTATAGGATCGGGGAACACTGAAGCTTTCTTT. V usage is TRBV6-5 and J usage is TRBJ1-1; D ambiguous. CDR3 size: 15 residues. The germline CDR1 and CDR2 sequences are MNHEY and SVGAGI. V lost 4 bases to trimming and J lost 1 base, with 13 bases between them.

The CDR3 is CASSFLAPSGNTIYF. DNA of the CDR3: TGTGCCAGCAGCTTTCTGGCGCCCTCTGGAAACACCATATATTTT. This chain joins TRBV7-9 and TRBJ1-3; D unresolved. V gave up 3 bases and J gave up 0 bases, with 9 bases separating them. The CDR3 spans 15 residues. Germline V gene data show CDR1 as SEHNR and CDR2 as FQNEAQ (reference sequence).

The V gene is TRBV7-8, the J gene TRBJ2-1; no firm D call. V was trimmed by 0 bases and J by 14 bases, leaving 14 bases between them. The CDR3 consists of 13 residues. Looked up from germline, CDR1 is SGHVS and CDR2 is FQNEAQ. CDR3 in amino acids: CASSLAARVIKFF. The CDR3 DNA sequence: TGTGCCAGCAGCTTAGCGGCTAGGGTAATCAAGTTCTTC.

The chain employs TRBV5-1 and TRBJ2-7, with 8 bases fitting TRBD2. Germline trimming cut 3 bases from V and 5 bases from J; bases unmatched to any gene: 10. Germline lookup yields CDR1 SGHRS and CDR2 YFSETQ. The CDR3 spans 15 residues. The CDR3 loop reads CASSSRGTSYHEQYF. As DNA, the CDR3 is TGCGCCAGCAGCTCCCGCGGGACTAGTTACCACGAGCAGTACTTC.

V and J are TRBV6-5 and TRBJ2-3; a possible D gene is TRBD2 (6 bases). CDR1 and CDR2 from the germline V gene are MNHEY and SVGAGI. This CDR3 region has 16 residues. The V and J ends lost 2 bases and 1 base respectively, with 13 bases between them. The CDR3 region is CASSYAAPGGTDTQYF. The CDR3 coding sequence is TGTGCCAGCAGTTACGCAGCTCCGGGAGGCACAGATACGCAGTATTTT.

The chain recombines TRBV19 with TRBJ2-3; 12 nucleotides match TRBD2. CDR3 length: 15 amino acids. Germline trimming cut 3 bases from V and 8 bases from J; bases unmatched to any gene: 6. Germline lookup yields CDR1 LNHDA and CDR2 SQIVND (reference sequence). CDR3 residues: CASSMTSGGPGTQYF. In DNA, the CDR3 is TGTGCCAGTAGTATGACTAGCGGGGGCCCAGGTACGCAGTATTTT. Based on the CDR3 plus reference TRBV19 and TRBJ2-3, the full variable domain is DGGITQSPKYLFRKEGQNVTLSCEQNLNHDAMYWYRQDPGQGLRLIYYSQIVNDFQKGDIAEGYSVSREKKESFPLTVTSAQKNPTAFYLCASSMTSGGPGTQYFGPGTRLTVL.

The V and J genes are TRBV19 and TRBJ2-7, with 11 positions matching TRBD1. The germline CDR1 and CDR2 sequences are LNHDA and SQIVND (reference sequence). CDR3 length: 13 amino acids. J lost 6 bases, V lost 3 bases, and 1 base had no gene match. CDR3 sequence (DNA): TGTGCCAGTAGTATGGACAGGGGGCGCGAGCAGTACTTC. Protein sequence: CASSMDRGREQYF.

The chain employs TRBV9 and TRBJ1-3; 8 bases line up with TRBD1. This CDR3 has 16 residues. Losses at the gene ends were 4 bases for V and 0 bases for J; bases not matched to a gene: 6. Germline values: CDR1 SGDLS, CDR2 YYNGEE. The CDR3: CASSQSDRVSGNTIYF. The CDR3 region has the DNA TGTGCCAGCAGCCAATCGGACAGGGTCTCTGGAAACACCATATATTTT.

In nucleotides, the CDR3 is TGTGCCAGCACCGGGACTAGCGGGGGGCTGGAGACCCAGTACTTC. It translates to CASTGTSGGLETQYF. This chain connects TRBV2 to TRBJ2-5, with TRBD2 identical over 15 bases. The V segment lost 7 bases and the J segment 5 bases; nucleotides outside the gene matches: 5. Germline values: CDR1 SNHLY, CDR2 FYNNEI. The CDR3 runs to 15 residues.

This clone was observed a single time. The chain has TRBV29-1 and TRBJ2-6; 7 nucleotides agree with TRBD1. The J segment lost 2 bases and the V segment lost 7 bases, leaving 2 bases of the junction unmatched. Germline V CDR1 and CDR2: SQVTM, ANQGSEA. There are 13 residues in the CDR3. CDR3 amino acids: CSAQGAGANVLTF. The CDR3 DNA is TGCAGCGCCCAGGGGGCTGGGGCCAACGTCCTGACTTTC.

In its sample, this clone was seen once. The rearrangement links TRBV9 to TRBJ2-3, with 12 bases matching TRBD2. Per the germline V gene, CDR1 is SGDLS and CDR2 is YYNGEE. V lost 4 bases and J lost 6; bases outside the gene matches: 9. CDR3 size: 16 residues. This CDR3 reads CASSLERLAGVDTQYF. CDR3 nucleotide sequence: TGTGCCAGCAGCCTAGAAAGACTAGCGGGGGTCGATACGCAGTATTTT.

This chain joins TRBV5-1 and TRBJ1-1, with D unclear. V gave up 0 bases and J gave up 7 bases, with 13 bases separating them. In germline, CDR1 is SGHRS, CDR2 YFSETQ. This CDR3 spans 14 amino acids. The CDR3 coding sequence is TGCGCCAGCAGCTTGGTTCCCAGGACTCTTGAAGCTTTCTTT. It is translated as CASSLVPRTLEAFF.

The gene calls are TRBV4-2 and TRBJ2-3; TRBD2 matches 8 bases. This CDR3 spans 18 amino acids. Germline CDR1 LGHNA, CDR2 YNFKEQ. V lost 0 bases and J lost 0; bases outside the gene matches: 8. CDR3 in DNA: TGTGCCAGCAGCCAAGAAGAGACTAGCGTACCTAGCACAGATACGCAGTATTTT. Amino acid sequence: CASSQEETSVPSTDTQYF.

The chain combines TRBV28 with TRBJ1-1; weak D call: TRBD1 (5 bases). The CDR3 covers 14 residues. The V end lost 8 bases, the J end lost 7 bases, and 20 bases lay between the germline ends. Per germline, CDR1 MDHEN and CDR2 SYDVKM. The CDR3 sequence: CASYPTGGPIEAFF. The CDR3 bases are TGTGCCAGCTACCCAACGGGGGGTCCGATTGAAGCTTTCTTT. The full variable domain, in which reference TRBV28 and TRBJ1-1 provide the parts outside the CDR3, is DVKVTQSSRYLVKRTGEKVFLECVQDMDHENMFWYRQDPGLGLRLIYFSYDVKMKEKGDIPEGYSVSREKKERFSLILESASTNQTSMYLCASYPTGGPIEAFFGQGTRLTVV.

The V call is TRBV10-3, the J call TRBJ1-1; D call uncertain. Germline-derived CDR1 and CDR2 are ENHRY and SYGVKD. Trimming stripped 4 bases from V and 6 bases from J, with 9 bases between. The length of the CDR3 is 12 residues. CDR3 coding DNA: TGTGCCATCAGTGCGGCGGGTCCTGAAGCTTTCTTT. Its translation: CAISAAGPEAFF.

This clone turned up a few times. The chain carries TRBV2 and TRBJ2-7; tentative D call: TRBD2 (6 bases). The V gene's germline CDR1 is SNHLY and CDR2 FYNNEI. CDR3 length: 15 residues. Trimming left V 3 bases short and J 0 bases short, with 12 bases between. The DNA for the CDR3 is TGTGCCAGCAGTGATCCTTGGCGGGACTCCTACGAGCAGTACTTC. It codes for CASSDPWRDSYEQYF.

The gene calls are TRBV27 and TRBJ1-1; D is unclear. In germline, CDR1 is MNHEY, CDR2 SMNVEV (reference sequence). CDR3 length: 15 residues. V shed 3 bases and J shed 5 bases, with 16 bases lying between them. CDR3 region: CASSFLYGWRTEAFF. DNA for the CDR3: TGTGCCAGCAGTTTTCTGTATGGGTGGCGGACTGAAGCTTTCTTT.

V is TRBV6-5 and J is TRBJ2-7, with 7 bases matching TRBD2. Germline V gives CDR1 MNHEY, CDR2 SVGAGI. The CDR3 contains 14 residues. Trimming cost V 6 bases and J 3 bases; bases outside gene matches: 8. The CDR3 DNA sequence: TGTGCCAGCAGCCGACTAGCCGGGGTCTACGAGCAGTACTTC. Its protein product is CASSRLAGVYEQYF.

The V call is TRBV7-9, the J call TRBJ2-5; TRBD2 is a possible D gene (5 bases). Per germline, CDR1 SEHNR and CDR2 FQNEAQ (reference sequence). V was shortened by 6 bases and J by 3 bases, with 26 bases between the two germline ends. This CDR3 has 18 residues. The CDR3 bases are TGTGCCAGCAGTCGAATGAGGGTCGGGCAGCGGCCCAAAGAGACCCAGTACTTC. This sequence encodes CASSRMRVGQRPKETQYF.

The table lists this clone with a count of one. The chain is built from TRBV5-4 and TRBJ2-1; D is unresolved. The V end was cut by 2 bases, the J end by 4 bases, with 1 base between. This CDR3 comprises 11 residues. CDR1 is SGHNT and CDR2 is YYREEE in the germline V gene (reference sequence). The CDR3, as DNA: TGTGCCAGCAGCTTATACAATGAGCAGTTCTTC. Amino acids: CASSLYNEQFF.

The rearrangement uses TRBV19 and TRBJ1-5, with a weak D call TRBD1 (5 bases). Trimming pared 3 bases from V and 2 bases from J, leaving 14 bases between. Germline values: CDR1 LNHDA, CDR2 SQIVND (reference sequence). This CDR3 has 16 amino acids. CDR3 DNA: TGTGCCAGTAGTATCGGGGCCCTAATCGGCAATCAGCCCCAGCATTTT. Translating gives CASSIGALIGNQPQHF.

The V call is TRBV7-9, the J call TRBJ1-3; D unresolved. CDR3 size: 15 residues. Trimming cost V 5 bases and J 0 bases, with 11 bases left between them. Germline CDR1 SEHNR, CDR2 FQNEAQ (reference sequence). CDR3 sequence reads: CASSPWSFSGNTIYF. CDR3 DNA: TGTGCCAGCAGCCCCTGGAGTTTCTCTGGAAACACCATATATTTT.

This clone has only a few counts. V gene TRBV5-4 combines with J gene TRBJ2-1; 9 bases agree with TRBD2. The CDR3 runs to 13 residues. With V trimmed by 10 bases and J by 4 bases, 6 bases remained unmatched. Germline-derived CDR1 and CDR2 are SGHNT and YYREEE (reference sequence). CDR3 sequence: CAGGLANYNEQFF. CDR3 bases: TGTGCCGGGGGACTAGCAAATTACAATGAGCAGTTCTTC.

The chain employs TRBV30 and TRBJ2-3; D remains unclear. The V end lost 6 bases, the J end lost 4 bases, and 11 bases lay between the germline ends. The CDR3 contains 12 residues. Germline V CDR1 and CDR2: GTSNPN, SVGIG (reference sequence). CDR3 amino acids: CACKAAADTQYF. The CDR3 nucleotides read TGTGCCTGTAAGGCAGCAGCAGATACGCAGTATTTT.

V gene TRBV5-4 combines with J gene TRBJ1-2, with D unclear. Germline V gives CDR1 SGHNT, CDR2 YYREEE (reference sequence). The CDR3 sequence is 13 residues long. Trimming cost V 5 bases and J 8 bases, with 16 bases left between them. CDR3 sequence reads: CASSLDGLLGYTF. For the CDR3, the DNA is TGTGCCAGCAGTCTTGACGGCCTGCTGGGCTACACCTTC.